This TCR beta chain originates from a study of beta chain features in type 1 diabetes. Expressed TCRB transcripts were sequenced after all isolated RNA was converted to cDNA. This table comes from immunoSEQ multiplex PCR, and its TCRdb copy is limited to in-frame clones, with some not included. The repertoire holds roughly 240,000 clones, with 11% to 15% as singletons. Whole-study findings and limits: PCR might favor shorter templates, equally in patients and controls.

The germline V gene has CDR1 LNHDA and CDR2 SQIVND (reference sequence). Trimming at V came to 6 bases and at J to 7 bases, leaving 11 bases not matched to a gene. This CDR3 has 15 residues. Regarding this clone: The antigen is not known.

The J gene is TRBJ2-1, the V gene TRBV19, with 8 bases lining up with TRBD2. Material: naive CD4+ T cells from blood. The origin of this receptor is a woman aged 40 to 50 in good health. CDR3 amino acids: CASRPPGGLTNEQFF. DNA of the CDR3: TGTGCCAGTAGACCACCGGGGGGGCTAACGAATGAGCAGTTCTTC.